This T cell receptor beta chain was identified in a study of blood T cell repertoires in COVID-19. Living in about two dozen US areas, the participants were between roughly 18 and 90 years of age. Clones were read by immunoSEQ multiplex PCR, and TCRdb kept only the in-frame ones, dropping some. The data hold just over 300,000 clones, with 80% to 90% observed a single time. Germline values: CDR1 SGDLS, CDR2 YYNGEE. The CDR3 is 15 amino acids. The V end was cut by 0 bases, the J end by 2 bases, with 11 bases between. Sequencing input: PBMCs or T cells enriched from blood (not recorded which). V is TRBV9 and J is TRBJ1-2, with D possibly matching TRBD1 (5 bases). The sequence derives from a man aged 25-45 years who had recovered from COVID-19. The DNA of the CDR3 is TGTGCCAGCAGCGTAGCGGACATCCAGAACTATGGCTACACCTTC. As protein: CASSVADIQNYGYTF.